This TCR beta chain comes out of a study of post-analysis software for immune sequencing data. Study findings and constraints: Patients showed TRBV5-6, TRBV5-1 and TRBV20-1 among several TRBV segments more frequent than in controls.

The germline CDR1 and CDR2 sequences are DFQATT and SNEGSKA (reference sequence). The CDR3 runs 12 residues. Unique molecular identifiers were built into the TCR beta cDNA libraries. Each batch of roughly 0.9 to 10 million T cells produced roughly 450,000 cDNA molecules. TCRdb redid the calling of the PCR reads with MiXCR, one entry per CDR3 protein. The sample lists a few hundred thousand distinct CDR3 sequences; 34% were seen once. Comment on this clonotype: Its antigen is unidentified. At one end the junction does not follow the germline gene, possibly because of a read error.

This rearrangement joins TRBV20-1 to TRBJ2-5; D gene ambiguous. Material: blood. The source is a girl under 18 with multiple sclerosis. The CDR3 sequence: CGASLPGETQYF. In DNA, the CDR3 is TGCGGTGCCAGTCTTCCCGGAGAGACCCAGTACTTC.